Each of the 12 T cell receptor beta chains below was sequenced from the same sample in a study of immune cell composition in non-small cell lung cancer. Generated by immunoSEQ multiplex PCR, the TCRdb table keeps only in-frame clones and is missing some. This sample has about 2,500 clones; approximately 81% occur once, and the top ten carry roughly 7%. The sequenced material came from lung tumor tissue. These receptors were obtained from a human donor with non-small cell lung cancer.

The chain uses TRBV5-1 and TRBJ2-7; weak D call: TRBD1 (5 bases). The V end lost 1 base, the J end lost 7 bases, and 9 bases lay between the germline ends. The CDR3 has 12 residues. Germline V gene lookup returns CDR1 SGHRS and CDR2 YFSETQ. The CDR3 protein is CASSLQGSEQYF. Here the CDR3 DNA reads TGCGCCAGCAGCTTGCAGGGCTCGGAGCAGTACTTC.

CDR3 in DNA: TGTGCCAGCAGCTCGTCGTTAGCGGGAGGGAAGTACAATGAGCAGTTCTTC. Translation gives CASSSSLAGGKYNEQFF. The rearrangement uses TRBV5-4 and TRBJ2-1; 11 bases agree with TRBD2. Germline trimming cut 3 bases from V and 4 bases from J; bases unmatched to any gene: 9. Looked up from germline, CDR1 is SGHNT and CDR2 is YYREEE (reference sequence). The CDR3 totals 17 residues. Filled out from reference TRBV5-4 and TRBJ2-1, the complete variable domain reads ETGVTQSPTHLIKTRGQQVTLRCSSQSGHNTVSWYQQALGQGPQFIFQYYREEENGRGNFPPRFSGLQFPNYSSELNVNALELDDSALYLCASSSSLAGGKYNEQFFGPGTRLTVL.

The chain uses TRBV27 and TRBJ2-7; D gene ambiguous. With 4 bases removed from V and 0 bases from J, the gap between germline ends came to 10 bases. This CDR3 contains 14 residues. CDR1 is MNHEY, CDR2 SMNVEV, per germline (reference sequence). CDR3 nucleotides: TGTGCCAGCAGTTCTCCCTCGAGCTCCTACGAGCAGTACTTC. Its protein product is CASSSPSSSYEQYF.

The rearrangement joins TRBV4-3 to TRBJ2-7, with D unresolved. CDR3 size: 13 residues. In germline, CDR1 is LGHNA, CDR2 YSLEER. Trimming cost V 1 base and J 4 bases, with 8 bases left between them. CDR3 in DNA: TGCGCCAGCAGCCAAGTAGTCGGGTACGAGCAGTACTTC. It codes for CASSQVVGYEQYF.

The chain joins TRBV2 to TRBJ2-2; TRBD2 matches 12 bases. This CDR3 is built from 16 residues. J was trimmed by 4 bases and V by 5 bases; bases with no gene match: 5. CDR1 and CDR2 from the germline V gene are SNHLY and FYNNEI. The CDR3 sequence: CASSQGLAGITGELFF. Written as DNA, the CDR3 is TGTGCCAGCAGTCAAGGACTAGCGGGAATCACCGGGGAGCTGTTTTTT.

J is TRBJ2-2 and V is TRBV2, with a tentative D call TRBD1 (6 bases). Per germline, CDR1 SNHLY and CDR2 FYNNEI. V lost 7 bases and J lost 6, with 12 bases in between. The CDR3 runs to 13 residues. The CDR3 sequence: CASTEQGAGELFF. The DNA of the CDR3 is TGTGCCAGCACCGAACAGGGCGCCGGGGAGCTGTTTTTT.

In DNA form, the CDR3 reads TGTGCCAGCAGCTTAGGGACAGGGCGCTACGAGCAGTACTTC. It yields the protein CASSLGTGRYEQYF. This chain connects TRBV5-5 to TRBJ2-7; 9 bases match TRBD1. The CDR3 has 14 residues. In germline, CDR1 is SGHKS, CDR2 YYEKEE (reference sequence). Trimming took 2 bases from V and 3 from J; bases not matched to a gene: 3.

The chain links TRBV13 to TRBJ2-2; TRBD2 aligns across 7 bases. CDR1 and CDR2 (germline): PRHDT, FYEKMQ (reference sequence). J was trimmed by 0 bases and V by 6 bases; bases with no gene match: 7. There are 16 residues in the CDR3. In nucleotides, the CDR3 is TGTGCCAGCAGGAAGTCTAGCGGCTCGAACACCGGGGAGCTGTTTTTT. It is translated as CASRKSSGSNTGELFF.

Only a few counts were recorded for this clone. V gene TRBV15 combines with J gene TRBJ2-3; D not certain. This CDR3 contains 18 residues. V lost 0 bases to trimming and J lost 0 bases, with 16 bases between them. Germline CDR1 and CDR2: LNHNV and YYDKDF (reference sequence). The CDR3 DNA sequence: TGTGCCACCAGCAGAGATTCGGGTGTGAAGACTAGCACAGATACGCAGTATTTT. Translating it yields CATSRDSGVKTSTDTQYF.

J is TRBJ2-1 and V is TRBV6-4; 9 bases fit TRBD2. Germline V gene sequence: CDR1 MRHNA, CDR2 SNTAGT. The CDR3 has 15 residues. V was clipped by 5 bases and J by 5 bases; unmatched bases: 7. The CDR3 region has the DNA TGTGCCAGCAGTCGCGGTAGCGGGAGAAACAATGAGCAGTTCTTC. Translation: CASSRGSGRNNEQFF.

The rearrangement links TRBV7-6 to TRBJ1-2, with D hard to call. The germline V gene encodes CDR1 SGHVS and CDR2 FNYEAQ. Trimming pared 0 bases from V and 8 bases from J, leaving 10 bases between. The CDR3 is 13 amino acids. Here the CDR3 reads CASSLAGGSGYTF. The CDR3 DNA is TGTGCCAGCAGCTTAGCGGGAGGGAGCGGCTACACCTTC.

The chain recombines TRBV2 with TRBJ1-4, with TRBD1 matching over 10 bases. The CDR3 spans 17 residues. The trim removed 5 bases at V and 7 bases at J, leaving 13 bases unmatched. Germline V gene sequence: CDR1 SNHLY, CDR2 FYNNEI. CDR3 DNA sequence: TGTGCCAGCAGTAATTTCCAACGACAGGGGGCAAGTGAAAAACTGTTTTTT. Its translation: CASSNFQRQGASEKLFF. The whole variable domain, filled in from reference TRBV2 and TRBJ1-4, reads EPEVTQTPSHQVTQMGQEVILRCVPISNHLYFYWYRQILGQKVEFLVSFYNNEISEKSEIFDDQFSVERPDGSNFTLKIRSTKLEDSAMYFCASSNFQRQGASEKLFFGSGTQLSVL.